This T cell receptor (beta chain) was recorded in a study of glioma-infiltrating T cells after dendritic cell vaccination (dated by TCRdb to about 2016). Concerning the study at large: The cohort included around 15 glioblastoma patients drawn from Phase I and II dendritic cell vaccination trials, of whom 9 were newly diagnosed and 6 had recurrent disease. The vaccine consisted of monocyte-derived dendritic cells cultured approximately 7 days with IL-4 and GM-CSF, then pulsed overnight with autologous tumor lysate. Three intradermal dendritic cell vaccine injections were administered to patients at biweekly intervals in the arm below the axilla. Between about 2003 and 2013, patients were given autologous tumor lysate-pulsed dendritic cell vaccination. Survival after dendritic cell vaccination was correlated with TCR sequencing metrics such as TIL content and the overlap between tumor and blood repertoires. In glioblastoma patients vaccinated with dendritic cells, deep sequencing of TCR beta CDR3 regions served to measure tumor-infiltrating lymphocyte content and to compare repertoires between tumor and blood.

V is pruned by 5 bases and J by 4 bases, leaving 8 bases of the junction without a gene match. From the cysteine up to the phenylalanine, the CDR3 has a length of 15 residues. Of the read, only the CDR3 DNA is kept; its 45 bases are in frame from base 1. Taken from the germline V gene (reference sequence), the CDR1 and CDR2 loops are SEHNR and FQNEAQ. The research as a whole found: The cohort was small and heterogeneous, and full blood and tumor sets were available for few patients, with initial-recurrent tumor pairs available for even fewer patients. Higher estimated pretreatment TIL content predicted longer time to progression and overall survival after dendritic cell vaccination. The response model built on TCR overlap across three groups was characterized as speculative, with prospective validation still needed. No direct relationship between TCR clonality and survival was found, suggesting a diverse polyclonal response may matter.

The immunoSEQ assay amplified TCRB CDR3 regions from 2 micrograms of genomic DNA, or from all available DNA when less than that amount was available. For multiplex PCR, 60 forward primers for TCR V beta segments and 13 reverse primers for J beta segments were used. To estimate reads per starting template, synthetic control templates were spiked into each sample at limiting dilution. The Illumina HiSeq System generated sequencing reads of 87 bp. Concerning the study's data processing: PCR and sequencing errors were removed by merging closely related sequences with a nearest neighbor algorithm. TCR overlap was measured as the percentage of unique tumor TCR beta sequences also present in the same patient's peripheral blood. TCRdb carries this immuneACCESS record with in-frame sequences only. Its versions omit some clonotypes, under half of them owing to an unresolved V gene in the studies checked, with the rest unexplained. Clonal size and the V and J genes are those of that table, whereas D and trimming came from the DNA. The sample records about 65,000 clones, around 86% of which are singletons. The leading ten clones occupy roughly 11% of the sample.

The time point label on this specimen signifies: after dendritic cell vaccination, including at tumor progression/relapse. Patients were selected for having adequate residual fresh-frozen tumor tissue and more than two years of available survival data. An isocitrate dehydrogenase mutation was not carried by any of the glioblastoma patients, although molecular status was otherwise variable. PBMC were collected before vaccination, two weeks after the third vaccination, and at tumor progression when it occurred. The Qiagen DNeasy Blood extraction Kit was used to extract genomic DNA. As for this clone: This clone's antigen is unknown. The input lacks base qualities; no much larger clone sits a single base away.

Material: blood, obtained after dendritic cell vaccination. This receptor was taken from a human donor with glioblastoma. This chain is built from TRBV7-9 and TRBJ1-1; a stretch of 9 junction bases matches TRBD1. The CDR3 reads CASSPPDRGATEAFF. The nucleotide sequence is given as TGTGCCAGCAGCCCACCCGACAGGGGGGCCACTGAAGCTTTCTTT.